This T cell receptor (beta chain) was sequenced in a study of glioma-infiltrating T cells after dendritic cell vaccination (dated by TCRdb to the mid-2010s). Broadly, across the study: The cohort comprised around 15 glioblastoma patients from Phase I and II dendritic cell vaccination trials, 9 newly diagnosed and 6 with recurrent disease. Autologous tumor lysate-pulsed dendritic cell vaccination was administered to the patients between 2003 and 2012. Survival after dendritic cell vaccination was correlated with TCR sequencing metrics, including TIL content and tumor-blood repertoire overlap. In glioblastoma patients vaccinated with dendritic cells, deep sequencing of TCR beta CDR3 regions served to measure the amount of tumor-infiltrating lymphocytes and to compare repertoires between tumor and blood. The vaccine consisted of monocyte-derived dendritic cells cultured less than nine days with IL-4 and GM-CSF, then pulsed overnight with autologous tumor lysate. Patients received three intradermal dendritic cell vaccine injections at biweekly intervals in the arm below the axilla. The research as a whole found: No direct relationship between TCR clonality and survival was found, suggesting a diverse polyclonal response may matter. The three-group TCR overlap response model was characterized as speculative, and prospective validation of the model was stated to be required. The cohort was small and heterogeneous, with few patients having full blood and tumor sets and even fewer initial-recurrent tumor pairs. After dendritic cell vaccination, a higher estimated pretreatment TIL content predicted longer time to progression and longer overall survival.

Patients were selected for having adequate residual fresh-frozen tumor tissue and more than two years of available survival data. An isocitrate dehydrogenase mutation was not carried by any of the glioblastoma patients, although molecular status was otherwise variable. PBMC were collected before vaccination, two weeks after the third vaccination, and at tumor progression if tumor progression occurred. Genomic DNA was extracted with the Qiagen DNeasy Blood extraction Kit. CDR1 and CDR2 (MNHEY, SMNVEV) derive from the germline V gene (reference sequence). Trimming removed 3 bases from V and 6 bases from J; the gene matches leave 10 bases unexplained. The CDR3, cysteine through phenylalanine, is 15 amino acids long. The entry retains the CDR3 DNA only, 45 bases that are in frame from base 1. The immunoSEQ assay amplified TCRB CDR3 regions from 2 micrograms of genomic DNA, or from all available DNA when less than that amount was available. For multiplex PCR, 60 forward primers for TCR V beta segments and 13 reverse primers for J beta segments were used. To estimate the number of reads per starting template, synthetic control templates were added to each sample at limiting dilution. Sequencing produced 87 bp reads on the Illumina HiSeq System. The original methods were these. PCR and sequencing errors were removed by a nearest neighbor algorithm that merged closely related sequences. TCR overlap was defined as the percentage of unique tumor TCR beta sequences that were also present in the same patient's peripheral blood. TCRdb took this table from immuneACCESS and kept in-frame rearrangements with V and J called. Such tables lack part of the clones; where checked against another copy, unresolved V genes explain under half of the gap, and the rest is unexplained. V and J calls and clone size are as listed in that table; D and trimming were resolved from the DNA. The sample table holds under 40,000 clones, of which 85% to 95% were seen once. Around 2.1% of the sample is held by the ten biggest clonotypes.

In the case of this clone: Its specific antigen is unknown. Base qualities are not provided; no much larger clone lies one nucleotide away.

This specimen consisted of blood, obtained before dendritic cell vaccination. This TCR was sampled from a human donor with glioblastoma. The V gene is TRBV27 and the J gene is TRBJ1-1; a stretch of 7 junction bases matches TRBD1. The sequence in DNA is TGTGCCAGCAGTTTGTTTAGAGGGGGCTTGCCTGAAGCTTTCTTT. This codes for CASSLFRGGLPEAFF.